These T cell receptor beta chains were read from a single sample in a study of cytotoxic CD8 clonotypes in ibrutinib-treated CLL. The assay was immunoSEQ multiplex PCR, and TCRdb's table has in-frame clones only and misses some. The table includes some 98,000 clones, around four fifths detected once. This material consisted of PBMCs, taken after 12 months of ibrutinib treatment. The source of these receptors is a human donor with chronic lymphocytic leukemia. Each CDR3 is given with its conserved first and last residue. The D gene is left open where the match is weak. Clone size appears in some rows only: once, few, many, or a class for an expanded clone.

cdr3_aa: CASSPWTEAFF
cdr3_nt: TGTGCCAGCAGCCCCTGGACTGAAGCTTTCTTT
v_call: TRBV9
clone_size: .
d_call: .
j_call: TRBJ1-1

cdr3_aa: CASSRPSGTQYF
cdr3_nt: TGTGCCAGCAGCCGACCCAGTGGTACGCAGTATTTT
v_call: TRBV25-1
clone_size: .
d_call: .
j_call: TRBJ2-3

cdr3_aa: CASSLDGLNTEAFF
cdr3_nt: TGTGCCAGCAGCTTAGACGGGTTGAACACTGAAGCTTTCTTT
v_call: TRBV7-9
clone_size: .
d_call: .
j_call: TRBJ1-1

cdr3_aa: CASSGGVRTDTQYF
cdr3_nt: TGTGCCAGCAGTGGGGGGGTCCGCACAGATACGCAGTATTTT
v_call: TRBV2
clone_size: few
d_call: .
j_call: TRBJ2-3

cdr3_aa: CASSLDIAGAKDTQYF
cdr3_nt: TGTGCCAGCAGCTTAGATATAGCGGGGGCTAAAGATACGCAGTATTTT
v_call: TRBV7-8
clone_size: .
d_call: TRBD2
j_call: TRBJ2-3

cdr3_aa: CASSFSAGYGYTF
cdr3_nt: TGTGCCAGCAGTTTCTCGGCAGGCTATGGCTACACCTTC
v_call: TRBV28
clone_size: .
d_call: .
j_call: TRBJ1-2

cdr3_aa: CASSEGGYSNQPQHF
cdr3_nt: TGTGCCAGCAGTGAAGGGGGGTATAGCAATCAGCCCCAGCATTTT
v_call: TRBV2
clone_size: few
d_call: .
j_call: TRBJ1-5

cdr3_aa: CSVKGETGLLNTEAFF
cdr3_nt: TGCAGCGTGAAGGGGGAGACAGGGCTACTGAACACTGAAGCTTTCTTT
v_call: TRBV29-1
clone_size: .
d_call: TRBD1
j_call: TRBJ1-1

cdr3_aa: CASSPRAAANEQFF
cdr3_nt: TGTGCCAGCAGCCCCCGCGCAGCAGCCAATGAGCAGTTCTTC
v_call: TRBV7-3
clone_size: once
d_call: .
j_call: TRBJ2-1

cdr3_aa: CASSLAGSMHSGNTIYF
cdr3_nt: TGTGCCAGCAGCTTGGCGGGCAGCATGCACTCTGGAAACACCATATATTTT
v_call: TRBV5-6
clone_size: .
d_call: .
j_call: TRBJ1-3

cdr3_aa: CASSSRGGLDENYGYTF
cdr3_nt: TGTGCCAGCAGCTCCCGGGGCGGCTTAGACGAAAACTATGGCTACACCTTC
v_call: TRBV11-3
clone_size: .
d_call: .
j_call: TRBJ1-2

cdr3_aa: CASSRSVNTGELFF
cdr3_nt: TGCGCCAGCAGTAGAAGTGTAAACACCGGGGAGCTGTTTTTT
v_call: TRBV5-1
clone_size: .
d_call: .
j_call: TRBJ2-2

cdr3_aa: CASSPNADRKDGYTF
cdr3_nt: TGTGCCAGCTCACCAAACGCGGACAGGAAAGATGGCTACACCTTC
v_call: TRBV18
clone_size: .
d_call: TRBD1
j_call: TRBJ1-2

cdr3_aa: CASRPNGGGRQETQYF
cdr3_nt: TGTGCCAGCAGGCCGAACGGGGGCGGTCGGCAAGAGACCCAGTACTTC
v_call: TRBV2
clone_size: .
d_call: .
j_call: TRBJ2-5

cdr3_aa: CASTPDSPIVYGYTF
cdr3_nt: TGTGCCAGTACCCCGGACAGCCCCATCGTCTATGGCTACACCTTC
v_call: TRBV19
clone_size: .
d_call: .
j_call: TRBJ1-2

cdr3_aa: CASSPSGGKVGYTF
cdr3_nt: TGTGCCAGCTCACCGTCGGGGGGCAAGGTTGGCTACACCTTC
v_call: TRBV18
clone_size: .
d_call: .
j_call: TRBJ1-2

cdr3_aa: CASSPGDPGANVLTF
cdr3_nt: TGTGCCAGCAGCCCAGGGGACCCTGGGGCCAACGTCCTGACTTTC
v_call: TRBV2
clone_size: .
d_call: .
j_call: TRBJ2-6

cdr3_aa: CASSLGTSGSYEQYF
cdr3_nt: TGTGCCAGCAGCTTAGGGACTAGCGGCTCCTACGAGCAGTACTTC
v_call: TRBV11-2
clone_size: once
d_call: TRBD2
j_call: TRBJ2-7

cdr3_aa: CATSRVEGRFGYTF
cdr3_nt: TGTGCCACCAGCAGAGTCGAGGGGCGATTTGGCTACACCTTC
v_call: TRBV15
clone_size: .
d_call: .
j_call: TRBJ1-2

cdr3_aa: CASRPRTGGADTQYF
cdr3_nt: TGTGCCAGCAGGCCCAGGACAGGGGGGGCAGATACGCAGTATTTT
v_call: TRBV2
clone_size: .
d_call: TRBD1
j_call: TRBJ2-3

cdr3_aa: CASSDIPGLAGDLIETQYF
cdr3_nt: TGTGCCAGCAGTGATATACCGGGACTAGCGGGGGACCTTATAGAGACCCAGTACTTC
v_call: TRBV2
clone_size: .
d_call: TRBD2
j_call: TRBJ2-5

cdr3_aa: CASSIGTDGRTFF
cdr3_nt: TGTGCCAGCAGTATAGGGACAGATGGTCGGACTTTCTTT
v_call: TRBV27
clone_size: .
d_call: TRBD1
j_call: TRBJ1-1

cdr3_aa: CATSRDRQGARETQYF
cdr3_nt: TGTGCCACCAGCAGAGACCGACAGGGGGCGCGGGAGACCCAGTACTTC
v_call: TRBV15
clone_size: once
d_call: TRBD1
j_call: TRBJ2-5

cdr3_aa: CASSYDRGGDYGYTF
cdr3_nt: TGCGCCAGCAGCTACGACAGAGGAGGAGACTATGGCTACACCTTC
v_call: TRBV5-1
clone_size: .
d_call: .
j_call: TRBJ1-2

cdr3_aa: CAWKDRTYEQYF
cdr3_nt: TGTGCCTGGAAGGACAGGACCTACGAGCAGTACTTC
v_call: TRBV30
clone_size: .
d_call: TRBD1
j_call: TRBJ2-7

cdr3_aa: CASSLVLAADTQYF
cdr3_nt: TGTGCTAGCAGCTTAGTACTAGCTGCAGATACGCAGTATTTT
v_call: TRBV7-7
clone_size: .
d_call: .
j_call: TRBJ2-3

cdr3_aa: CATSGRAEFAPYEQYF
cdr3_nt: TGTGCCACCAGCGGCCGGGCCGAGTTTGCCCCCTACGAGCAGTACTTC
v_call: TRBV15
clone_size: .
d_call: .
j_call: TRBJ2-7

cdr3_aa: CASSSAGDSYEQYF
cdr3_nt: TGTGCCAGCAGCTCAGCAGGGGACTCCTACGAGCAGTACTTC
v_call: TRBV11-3
clone_size: .
d_call: .
j_call: TRBJ2-7

cdr3_aa: CASSFQGVGDTQYF
cdr3_nt: TGTGCCAGTAGTTTTCAGGGAGTCGGAGATACGCAGTATTTT
v_call: TRBV19
clone_size: .
d_call: .
j_call: TRBJ2-3

cdr3_aa: CASSPTVGWDTEAFF
cdr3_nt: TGTGCCAGCAGCCCGACAGTGGGTTGGGACACTGAAGCTTTCTTT
v_call: TRBV4-2
clone_size: once
d_call: .
j_call: TRBJ1-1

cdr3_aa: CASSPVTGGDEQFF
cdr3_nt: TGTGCCAGCTCACCAGTGACAGGGGGCGATGAGCAGTTCTTC
v_call: TRBV18
clone_size: .
d_call: TRBD1
j_call: TRBJ2-1

cdr3_aa: CASSRSTGTGYNEQFF
cdr3_nt: TGTGCCAGCAGCCGATCTACCGGGACGGGATACAATGAGCAGTTCTTC
v_call: TRBV11-3
clone_size: .
d_call: .
j_call: TRBJ2-1

cdr3_aa: CASSPRTGRDEQYF
cdr3_nt: TGTGCCAGCAGCCCACGGACAGGGAGGGACGAGCAGTACTTC
v_call: TRBV9
clone_size: .
d_call: .
j_call: TRBJ2-7

cdr3_aa: CASSLRSGGAYDTQYF
cdr3_nt: TGTGCCAGCAGCTTAAGGAGCGGGGGGGCTTATGATACGCAGTATTTT
v_call: TRBV7-8
clone_size: .
d_call: TRBD2
j_call: TRBJ2-3

cdr3_aa: CASSQRDFTGTSTDTQYF
cdr3_nt: TGTGCCAGCAGCCAGAGGGATTTCACAGGAACTAGCACAGATACGCAGTATTTT
v_call: TRBV9
clone_size: .
d_call: .
j_call: TRBJ2-3

cdr3_aa: CATRGGRYNEQFF
cdr3_nt: TGTGCCACCCGAGGCGGGCGCTACAATGAGCAGTTCTTC
v_call: TRBV11-3
clone_size: few
d_call: .
j_call: TRBJ2-1

cdr3_aa: CATTTPPGNTIYF
cdr3_nt: TGCGCCACAACGACGCCGCCTGGAAACACCATATATTTT
v_call: TRBV10-1
clone_size: .
d_call: .
j_call: TRBJ1-3

cdr3_aa: CASSPPQDPGYGYTF
cdr3_nt: TGTGCCAGCTCACCACCGCAGGATCCGGGCTATGGCTACACCTTC
v_call: TRBV18
clone_size: .
d_call: .
j_call: TRBJ1-2

cdr3_aa: CASSFRPGDTDTQYF
cdr3_nt: TGTGCCAGCAGCTTTAGGCCGGGGGACACAGATACGCAGTATTTT
v_call: TRBV7-3
clone_size: once
d_call: .
j_call: TRBJ2-3